This is a list of T cell receptor beta chains from one sample in a study of radiation and T cells in renal cell carcinoma. Libraries were prepared by immunoSEQ multiplex PCR; TCRdb keeps only in-frame clonotypes and omits some of them. Seen here are more than 95,000 clones, about four fifths observed once, and the top ten hold approximately 5%. The sample in question was blood, obtained from a patient whose treatment included radiotherapy and nephrectomy. These receptors all stem from a man aged 50 to 60 with renal cell carcinoma. Each CDR3 is given with its conserved first and last residue. The D gene is left open where the match is weak. Size values are once, few and many counts, or a class for expanded clones, and some rows have none.

V gene: TRBV5-1
J gene: TRBJ2-6
D gene: TRBD2
clone size: .
CDR3 protein: CASSLGETSGSSGANVLTF
CDR3 DNA: TGCGCCAGCAGCTTGGGGGAGACTAGCGGAAGCTCTGGGGCCAACGTCCTGACTTTC

V gene: TRBV9
J gene: TRBJ2-2
D gene: TRBD1
clone size: .
CDR3 protein: CASSGSTGVGTGELFF
CDR3 DNA: TGTGCCAGCAGCGGATCTACAGGGGTGGGAACCGGGGAGCTGTTTTTT

V gene: TRBV6-5
J gene: TRBJ2-1
D gene: TRBD1
clone size: once
CDR3 protein: CASRDSIYNEQFF
CDR3 DNA: TGTGCCAGCCGGGACAGCATCTACAATGAGCAGTTCTTC

V gene: TRBV6-6
J gene: TRBJ2-1
D gene: .
clone size: .
CDR3 protein: CASNRAWEQFF
CDR3 DNA: TGTGCCAGCAATAGAGCTTGGGAGCAGTTCTTC

V gene: TRBV18
J gene: TRBJ2-6
D gene: .
clone size: once
CDR3 protein: CASSLGQPNSGANVLTF
CDR3 DNA: TGTGCCAGCTCACTCGGACAGCCTAACTCTGGGGCCAACGTCCTGACTTTC

V gene: TRBV4-1
J gene: TRBJ1-5
D gene: .
clone size: once
CDR3 protein: CASGLDSNYQPQHF
CDR3 DNA: TGCGCCAGCGGGTTGGACAGTAACTATCAGCCCCAGCATTTT

V gene: TRBV18
J gene: TRBJ2-7
D gene: .
clone size: .
CDR3 protein: CASSPAGQTTYEQYF
CDR3 DNA: TGTGCCAGCTCACCAGCGGGACAGACAACCTACGAGCAGTACTTC

V gene: TRBV7-9
J gene: TRBJ2-3
D gene: .
clone size: .
CDR3 protein: CASSLAEGGDTQYF
CDR3 DNA: TGTGCCAGCAGCTTAGCGGAAGGGGGGGATACGCAGTATTTT

V gene: TRBV15
J gene: TRBJ2-1
D gene: TRBD2
clone size: .
CDR3 protein: CATSRLAGQISYNEQFF
CDR3 DNA: TGTGCCACCAGCAGATTAGCGGGGCAGATCTCCTACAATGAGCAGTTCTTC

V gene: TRBV4-2
J gene: TRBJ1-6
D gene: .
clone size: .
CDR3 protein: CASSQDREGVNSPLHF
CDR3 DNA: TGTGCCAGCAGCCAAGATAGAGAGGGAGTAAATTCACCCCTCCACTTT

V gene: TRBV14
J gene: TRBJ1-1
D gene: .
clone size: few
CDR3 protein: CASSQDRYLAFF
CDR3 DNA: TGTGCCAGCAGCCAAGACAGGTACTTAGCTTTCTTT

V gene: TRBV6-5
J gene: TRBJ1-5
D gene: .
clone size: .
CDR3 protein: CASRPTGGNQPQHF
CDR3 DNA: TGTGCCAGCAGGCCAACAGGAGGCAATCAGCCCCAGCATTTT

V gene: TRBV28
J gene: TRBJ2-3
D gene: TRBD1
clone size: .
CDR3 protein: CASSLSRPGGDTQYF
CDR3 DNA: TGTGCCAGCAGTTTATCTCGCCCAGGGGGAGATACGCAGTATTTT

V gene: TRBV2
J gene: TRBJ2-2
D gene: TRBD1
clone size: .
CDR3 protein: CASNIQGSDTGELFF
CDR3 DNA: TGTGCCAGCAATATACAGGGGTCGGACACCGGGGAGCTGTTTTTT

V gene: TRBV4-2
J gene: TRBJ2-4
D gene: .
clone size: .
CDR3 protein: CASSQEGSPAKNIQYF
CDR3 DNA: TGTGCCAGCAGCCAAGAAGGCAGCCCAGCCAAAAACATTCAGTACTTC

V gene: TRBV18
J gene: TRBJ2-1
D gene: .
clone size: .
CDR3 protein: CASAWRADEQFF
CDR3 DNA: TGTGCCAGCGCCTGGAGGGCCGATGAGCAGTTCTTC

V gene: TRBV7-8
J gene: TRBJ2-7
D gene: TRBD2
clone size: .
CDR3 protein: CASIGTSGSRDEQYF
CDR3 DNA: TGTGCCAGCATTGGGACTAGCGGGAGTAGGGACGAGCAGTACTTC

V gene: TRBV6-1
J gene: TRBJ1-5
D gene: .
clone size: .
CDR3 protein: CASSEASRGFFADSNQPQHF
CDR3 DNA: TGTGCCAGCAGTGAAGCTTCCCGGGGGTTTTTCGCGGACAGCAATCAGCCCCAGCATTTT

V gene: TRBV19
J gene: TRBJ2-1
D gene: .
clone size: .
CDR3 protein: CASSAETFYNEQFF
CDR3 DNA: TGTGCCAGTAGTGCCGAAACCTTCTACAATGAGCAGTTCTTC

V gene: TRBV7-2
J gene: TRBJ1-1
D gene: .
clone size: .
CDR3 protein: CASSPVKGTEAFF
CDR3 DNA: TGTGCCAGCAGCCCGGTGAAAGGCACTGAAGCTTTCTTT

V gene: TRBV7-2
J gene: TRBJ1-1
D gene: .
clone size: .
CDR3 protein: CASSLEWATEAFF
CDR3 DNA: TGTGCCAGCAGCTTAGAGTGGGCCACTGAAGCTTTCTTT

V gene: TRBV2
J gene: TRBJ1-1
D gene: .
clone size: .
CDR3 protein: CASRPRVTDSEAFF
CDR3 DNA: TGTGCCAGCAGACCAAGAGTAACAGACTCTGAAGCTTTCTTT

V gene: TRBV5-6
J gene: TRBJ2-7
D gene: .
clone size: .
CDR3 protein: CASSLNDDRQYF
CDR3 DNA: TGTGCCAGCAGCTTAAACGACGATAGGCAGTACTTC

V gene: TRBV19
J gene: TRBJ2-7
D gene: TRBD1
clone size: many
CDR3 protein: CASSIRTGEYEQYF
CDR3 DNA: TGTGCCAGTAGTATACGGACAGGGGAATACGAGCAGTACTTC

V gene: TRBV28
J gene: TRBJ1-2
D gene: TRBD1
clone size: .
CDR3 protein: CASSRRQGFGYTF
CDR3 DNA: TGTGCCAGCAGTCGCAGACAGGGTTTTGGCTACACCTTC

V gene: TRBV27
J gene: TRBJ1-1
D gene: .
clone size: .
CDR3 protein: CASSPGRRGLGMNTEAFF
CDR3 DNA: TGTGCCAGCAGCCCAGGACGGCGGGGGCTTGGCATGAACACTGAAGCTTTCTTT

V gene: TRBV9
J gene: TRBJ2-3
D gene: TRBD2
clone size: .
CDR3 protein: CASSAWWSGREGDTQYF
CDR3 DNA: TGTGCCAGCAGCGCATGGTGGAGCGGGAGGGAAGGAGATACGCAGTATTTT

V gene: TRBV2
J gene: TRBJ2-2
D gene: .
clone size: .
CDR3 protein: CASSVAGELFF
CDR3 DNA: TGTGCCAGCAGCGTGGCCGGGGAGCTGTTTTTT

V gene: TRBV6-5
J gene: TRBJ1-5
D gene: .
clone size: .
CDR3 protein: CASSPDSYSNQPQHF
CDR3 DNA: TGTGCCAGCAGCCCGGACAGTTATAGCAATCAGCCCCAGCATTTT

V gene: TRBV7-2
J gene: TRBJ2-5
D gene: .
clone size: .
CDR3 protein: CASTSRGGHETQYF
CDR3 DNA: TGTGCCAGCACCTCACGAGGGGGGCACGAGACCCAGTACTTC

V gene: TRBV7-9
J gene: TRBJ2-1
D gene: .
clone size: .
CDR3 protein: CASRHEGYPNEQFF
CDR3 DNA: TGTGCCAGCAGACACGAAGGCTACCCCAATGAGCAGTTCTTC

V gene: TRBV30
J gene: TRBJ2-7
D gene: TRBD2
clone size: .
CDR3 protein: CAWSVGLAGVYEQYF
CDR3 DNA: TGTGCCTGGAGTGTAGGACTAGCGGGAGTCTACGAGCAGTACTTC

V gene: TRBV6-6
J gene: TRBJ1-2
D gene: .
clone size: .
CDR3 protein: CASSYSSDGYTF
CDR3 DNA: TGTGCCAGCAGTTACTCCAGTGATGGCTACACCTTC

V gene: TRBV10-3
J gene: TRBJ1-5
D gene: .
clone size: few
CDR3 protein: CAISEGNQPQHF
CDR3 DNA: TGTGCCATCAGTGAGGGCAATCAGCCCCAGCATTTT

V gene: TRBV18
J gene: TRBJ2-7
D gene: TRBD2
clone size: few
CDR3 protein: CASSPPYLAGSSYEQYF
CDR3 DNA: TGTGCCAGCTCACCACCTTACCTAGCGGGAAGCTCCTACGAGCAGTACTTC

V gene: TRBV28
J gene: TRBJ2-4
D gene: .
clone size: once
CDR3 protein: CASSSGDQIAKNIQYF
CDR3 DNA: TGTGCCAGCAGTTCAGGGGATCAGATAGCCAAAAACATTCAGTACTTC

V gene: TRBV6-1
J gene: TRBJ1-5
D gene: .
clone size: .
CDR3 protein: CATTSTGSNQPQHF
CDR3 DNA: TGTGCCACTACTAGTACCGGTAGCAATCAGCCCCAGCATTTT

V gene: TRBV6-4
J gene: TRBJ2-1
D gene: .
clone size: .
CDR3 protein: CASSDRAGNEQFF
CDR3 DNA: TGTGCCAGCAGTGACCGGGCGGGAAATGAGCAGTTCTTC

V gene: TRBV9
J gene: TRBJ2-5
D gene: .
clone size: .
CDR3 protein: CASSVATSRETQYF
CDR3 DNA: TGTGCCAGCAGCGTAGCTACCAGTCGGGAGACCCAGTACTTC

V gene: TRBV15
J gene: TRBJ2-7
D gene: .
clone size: .
CDR3 protein: CATSRDMGGYEQYF
CDR3 DNA: TGTGCCACCAGCAGAGATATGGGCGGCTACGAGCAGTACTTC

V gene: TRBV28
J gene: TRBJ1-4
D gene: .
clone size: .
CDR3 protein: CASSRVPEIEKLFF
CDR3 DNA: TGTGCCAGCAGTCGAGTCCCCGAAATCGAAAAACTGTTTTTT

V gene: TRBV6-5
J gene: TRBJ2-1
D gene: .
clone size: .
CDR3 protein: CASIGDQQFF
CDR3 DNA: TGTGCCAGCATAGGAGATCAGCAGTTCTTC

V gene: TRBV4-1
J gene: TRBJ2-1
D gene: .
clone size: .
CDR3 protein: CASSQDPLAGANEQFF
CDR3 DNA: TGCGCCAGCAGCCAAGATCCCCTTGCAGGGGCCAATGAGCAGTTCTTC

V gene: TRBV15
J gene: TRBJ2-3
D gene: .
clone size: .
CDR3 protein: CATSRVFQGITDTQYF
CDR3 DNA: TGTGCCACCAGCAGAGTCTTCCAGGGGATTACAGATACGCAGTATTTT